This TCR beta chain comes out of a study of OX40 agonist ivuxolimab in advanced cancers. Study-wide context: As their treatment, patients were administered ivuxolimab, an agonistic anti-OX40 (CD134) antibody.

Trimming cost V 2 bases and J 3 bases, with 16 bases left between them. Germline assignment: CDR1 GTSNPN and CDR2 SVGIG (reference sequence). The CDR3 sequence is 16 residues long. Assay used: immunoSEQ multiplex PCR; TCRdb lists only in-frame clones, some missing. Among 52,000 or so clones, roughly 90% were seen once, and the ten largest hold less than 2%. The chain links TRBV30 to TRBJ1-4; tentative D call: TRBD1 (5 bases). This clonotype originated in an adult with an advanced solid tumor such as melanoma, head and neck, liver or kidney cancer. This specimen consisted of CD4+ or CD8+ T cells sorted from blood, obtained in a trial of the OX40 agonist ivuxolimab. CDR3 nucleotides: TGTGCCTGGAGTCAGCTTGGGACGGGGGCTAATGAAAAACTGTTTTTT. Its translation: CAWSQLGTGANEKLFF.